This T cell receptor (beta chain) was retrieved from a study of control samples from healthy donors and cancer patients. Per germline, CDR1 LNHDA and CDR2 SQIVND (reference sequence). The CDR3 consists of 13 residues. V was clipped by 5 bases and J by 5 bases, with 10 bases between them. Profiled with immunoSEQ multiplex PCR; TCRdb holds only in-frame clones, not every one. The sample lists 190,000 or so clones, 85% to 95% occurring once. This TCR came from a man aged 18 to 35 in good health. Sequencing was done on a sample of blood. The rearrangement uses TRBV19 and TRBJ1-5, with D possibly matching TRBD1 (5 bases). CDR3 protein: CASSVLRDQPQHF. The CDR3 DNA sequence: TGTGCCAGTAGTGTCCTCAGGGATCAGCCCCAGCATTTT.